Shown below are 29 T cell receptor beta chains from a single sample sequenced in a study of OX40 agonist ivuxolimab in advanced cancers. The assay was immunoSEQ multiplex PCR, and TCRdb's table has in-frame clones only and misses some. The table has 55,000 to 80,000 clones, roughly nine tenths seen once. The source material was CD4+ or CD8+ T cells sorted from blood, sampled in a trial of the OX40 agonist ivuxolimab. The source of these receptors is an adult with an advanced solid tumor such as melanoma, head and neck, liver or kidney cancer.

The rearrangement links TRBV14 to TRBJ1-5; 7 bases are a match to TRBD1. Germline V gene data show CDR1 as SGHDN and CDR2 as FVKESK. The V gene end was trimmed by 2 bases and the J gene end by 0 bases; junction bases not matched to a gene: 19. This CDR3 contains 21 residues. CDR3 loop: CASSQFHRDRHLFYSNQPQHF. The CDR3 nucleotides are TGTGCCAGCAGCCAATTTCACCGGGACAGACATCTTTTCTATAGCAATCAGCCCCAGCATTTT.

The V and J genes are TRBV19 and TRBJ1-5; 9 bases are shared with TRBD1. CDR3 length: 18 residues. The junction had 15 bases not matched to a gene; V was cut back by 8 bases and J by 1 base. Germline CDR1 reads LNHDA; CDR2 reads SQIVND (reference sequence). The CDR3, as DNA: TGTGCCAGTCTTTCCTCCGGGACAGGGACCTGGAGCAATCAGCCCCAGCATTTT. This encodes CASLSSGTGTWSNQPQHF.

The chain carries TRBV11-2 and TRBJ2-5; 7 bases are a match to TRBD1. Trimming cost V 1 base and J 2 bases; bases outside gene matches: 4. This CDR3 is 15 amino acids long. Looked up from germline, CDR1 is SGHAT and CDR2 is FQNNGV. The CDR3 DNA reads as TGTGCCAGCAGCTTAGTGGGACAGCAGCAAGAGACCCAGTACTTC. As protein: CASSLVGQQQETQYF.

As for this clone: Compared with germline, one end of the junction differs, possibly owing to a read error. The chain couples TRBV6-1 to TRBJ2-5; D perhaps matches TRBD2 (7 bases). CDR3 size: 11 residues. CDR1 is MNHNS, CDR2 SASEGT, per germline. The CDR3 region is CASSSGTSHYF. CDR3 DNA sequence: TGTGCCAGCAGCAGCGGGACATCCCATTACTTC.

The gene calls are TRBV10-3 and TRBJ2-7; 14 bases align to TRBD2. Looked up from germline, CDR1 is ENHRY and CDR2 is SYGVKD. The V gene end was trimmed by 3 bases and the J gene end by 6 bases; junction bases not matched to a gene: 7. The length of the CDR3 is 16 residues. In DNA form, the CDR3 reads TGTGCCATCAGTGACGGACCGGGACTAGCGGGAGCCGAGCAGTACTTC. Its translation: CAISDGPGLAGAEQYF.

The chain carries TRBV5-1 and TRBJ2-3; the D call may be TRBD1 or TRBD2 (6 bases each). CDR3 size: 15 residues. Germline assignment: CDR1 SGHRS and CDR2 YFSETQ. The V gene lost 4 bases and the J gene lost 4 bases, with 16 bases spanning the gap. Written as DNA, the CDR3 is TGCGCCAGCAGCCCACAGGGCGGGGCGGCAGATACGCAGTATTTT. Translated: CASSPQGGAADTQYF.

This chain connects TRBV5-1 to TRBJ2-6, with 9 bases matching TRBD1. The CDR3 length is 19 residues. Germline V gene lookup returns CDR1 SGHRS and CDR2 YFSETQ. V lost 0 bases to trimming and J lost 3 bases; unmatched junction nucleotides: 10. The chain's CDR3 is CASSLGEWGQGSGANVLTF. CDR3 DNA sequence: TGCGCCAGCAGCTTGGGGGAGTGGGGACAGGGAAGTGGGGCCAACGTCCTGACTTTC.

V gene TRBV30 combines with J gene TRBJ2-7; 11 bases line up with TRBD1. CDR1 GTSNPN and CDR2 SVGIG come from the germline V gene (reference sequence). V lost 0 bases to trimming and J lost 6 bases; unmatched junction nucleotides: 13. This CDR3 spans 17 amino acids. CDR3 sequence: CAWSVGIRSDRGREQYF. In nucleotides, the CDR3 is TGTGCCTGGAGTGTTGGAATAAGGTCGGACAGGGGGCGCGAGCAGTACTTC. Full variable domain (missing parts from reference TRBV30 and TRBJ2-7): SQTIHQWPATLVQPVGSPLSLECTVEGTSNPNLYWYRQAAGRGLQLLFYSVGIGQISSEVPQNLSASRPQDRQFILSSKKLLLSDSGFYLCAWSVGIRSDRGREQYFGPGTRLTVT.

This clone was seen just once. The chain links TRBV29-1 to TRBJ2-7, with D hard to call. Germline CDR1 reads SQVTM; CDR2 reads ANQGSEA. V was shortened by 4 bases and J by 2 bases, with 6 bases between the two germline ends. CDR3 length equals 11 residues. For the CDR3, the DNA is TGCAGCGTTGCCACAGCCTACGAGCAGTACTTC. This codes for CSVATAYEQYF.

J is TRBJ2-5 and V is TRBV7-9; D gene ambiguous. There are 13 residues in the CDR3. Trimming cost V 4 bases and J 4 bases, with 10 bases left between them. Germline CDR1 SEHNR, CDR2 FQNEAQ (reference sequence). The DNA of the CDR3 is TGTGCCAGCAGCTCTACAGATCGAGAGACCCAGTACTTC. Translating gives CASSSTDRETQYF.

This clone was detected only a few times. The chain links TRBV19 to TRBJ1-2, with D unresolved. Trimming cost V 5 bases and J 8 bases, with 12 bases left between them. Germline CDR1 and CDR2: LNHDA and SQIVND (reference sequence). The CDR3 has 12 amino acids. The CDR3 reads CASSSLSWGYTF. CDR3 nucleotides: TGTGCCAGTAGTTCTTTATCTTGGGGCTACACCTTC.

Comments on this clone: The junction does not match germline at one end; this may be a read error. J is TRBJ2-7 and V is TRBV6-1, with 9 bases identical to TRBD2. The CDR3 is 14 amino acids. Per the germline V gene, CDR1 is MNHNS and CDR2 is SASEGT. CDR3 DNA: TGTGCCAGCAAGACGGGACTAGCCCCTCTACGATTAAACTTC. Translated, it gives CASKTGLAPLRLNF.

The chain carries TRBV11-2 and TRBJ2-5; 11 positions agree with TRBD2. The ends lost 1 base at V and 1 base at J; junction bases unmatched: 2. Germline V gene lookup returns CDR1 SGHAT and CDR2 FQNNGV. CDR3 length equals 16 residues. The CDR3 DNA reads TGTGCCAGCAGCTTAGTTCTAGCGGGAGGCCAAGAGACCCAGTACTTC. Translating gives CASSLVLAGGQETQYF.

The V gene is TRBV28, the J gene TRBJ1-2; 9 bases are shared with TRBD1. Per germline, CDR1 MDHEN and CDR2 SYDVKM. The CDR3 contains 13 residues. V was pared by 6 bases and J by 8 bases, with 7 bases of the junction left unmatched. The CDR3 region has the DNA TGTGCCAGCAGGGGGACAGGGCGTTTCGGCTACACCTTC. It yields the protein CASRGTGRFGYTF.

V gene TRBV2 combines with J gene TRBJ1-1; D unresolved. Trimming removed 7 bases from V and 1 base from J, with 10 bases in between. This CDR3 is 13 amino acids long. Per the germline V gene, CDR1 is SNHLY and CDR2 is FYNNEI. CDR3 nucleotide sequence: TGTGCCAGCACAGGAATGGGGAACACTGAAGCTTTCTTT. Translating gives CASTGMGNTEAFF.

The CDR3 is CASSWTSGAYNEQFF. In DNA form, the CDR3 reads TGTGCCAGCAGTTGGACTAGCGGGGCCTACAATGAGCAGTTCTTC. The chain joins TRBV2 to TRBJ2-1, with 12 positions matching TRBD2. The V segment lost 5 bases and the J segment 2 bases; nucleotides outside the gene matches: 1. The CDR3 sequence is 15 residues long. Germline CDR1 and CDR2: SNHLY and FYNNEI.

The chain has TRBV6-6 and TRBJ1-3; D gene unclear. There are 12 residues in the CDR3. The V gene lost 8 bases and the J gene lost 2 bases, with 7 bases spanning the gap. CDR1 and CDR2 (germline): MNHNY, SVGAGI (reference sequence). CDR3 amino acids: CASLRPGNTIYF. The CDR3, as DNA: TGTGCCAGCCTCAGGCCTGGAAACACCATATATTTT.

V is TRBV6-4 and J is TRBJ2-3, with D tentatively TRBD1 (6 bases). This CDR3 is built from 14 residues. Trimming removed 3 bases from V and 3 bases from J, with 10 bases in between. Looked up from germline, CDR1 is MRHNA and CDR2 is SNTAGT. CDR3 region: CASSEDSATDTQYF. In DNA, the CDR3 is TGTGCCAGCAGTGAGGACAGCGCGACAGATACGCAGTATTTT.

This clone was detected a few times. Here the CDR3 DNA reads TGTGCCAGCAGCAAGAGGGTAAACACTGAAGCTTTCTTT. Translating it yields CASSKRVNTEAFF. The V gene is TRBV7-9, the J gene TRBJ1-1; D gene uncertain. Between the trimmed V and J ends, which lost 5 bases and 2 bases, there was a span of 9 bases. The CDR3 length is 13 residues. The germline V gene encodes CDR1 SEHNR and CDR2 FQNEAQ (reference sequence).

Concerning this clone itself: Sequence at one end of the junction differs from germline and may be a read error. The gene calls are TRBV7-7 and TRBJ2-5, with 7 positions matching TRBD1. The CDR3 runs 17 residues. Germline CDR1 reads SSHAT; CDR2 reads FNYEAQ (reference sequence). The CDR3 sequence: CASSRGMGQIMQETQYF. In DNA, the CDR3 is TGTGCTAGCAGCCGAGGGATGGGACAGATAATGCAAGAGACCCAGTACTTC. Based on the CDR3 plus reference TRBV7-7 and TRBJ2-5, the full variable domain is GAGVSQSPRYKVTKRGQDVTLRCDPISSHATLYWYQQALGQGPEFLTYFNYEAQPDKSGLPSDRFSAERPEGSISTLTIQRTEQRDSAMYRCASSRGMGQIMQETQYFGPGTRLLVL.

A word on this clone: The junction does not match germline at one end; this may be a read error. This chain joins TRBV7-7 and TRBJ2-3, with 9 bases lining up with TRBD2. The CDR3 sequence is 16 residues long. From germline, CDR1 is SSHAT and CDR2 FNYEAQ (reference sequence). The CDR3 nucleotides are TGTGCTAGCAGCTCCTCCTTGACTAGCGGTCTAGATACGCAGTATTTT. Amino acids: CASSSSLTSGLDTQYF.

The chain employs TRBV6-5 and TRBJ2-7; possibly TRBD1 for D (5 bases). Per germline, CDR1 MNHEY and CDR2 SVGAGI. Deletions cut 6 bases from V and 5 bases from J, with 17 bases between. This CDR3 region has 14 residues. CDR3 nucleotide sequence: TGTGCCAGCAGGAAAACAGGAATAATGGACGAGCAGTACTTC. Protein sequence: CASRKTGIMDEQYF.

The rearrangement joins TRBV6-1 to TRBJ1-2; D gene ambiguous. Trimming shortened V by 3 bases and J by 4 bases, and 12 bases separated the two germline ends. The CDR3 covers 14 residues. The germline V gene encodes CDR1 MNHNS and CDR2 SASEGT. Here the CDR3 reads CASSDGADPYGYTF. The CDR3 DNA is TGTGCCAGCAGTGACGGCGCCGACCCCTATGGCTACACCTTC.

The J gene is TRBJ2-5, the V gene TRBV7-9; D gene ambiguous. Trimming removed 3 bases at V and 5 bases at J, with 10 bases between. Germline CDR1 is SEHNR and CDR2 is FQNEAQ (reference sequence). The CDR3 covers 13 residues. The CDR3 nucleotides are TGTGCCAGCAGCTTGAAGGGTGGCGAGACCCAGTACTTC. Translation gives CASSLKGGETQYF.

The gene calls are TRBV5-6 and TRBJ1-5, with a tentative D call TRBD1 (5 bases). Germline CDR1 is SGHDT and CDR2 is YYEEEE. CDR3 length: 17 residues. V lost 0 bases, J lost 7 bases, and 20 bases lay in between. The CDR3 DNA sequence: TGTGCCAGCAGCTTGGGAGCCGGAGGCAGGGCCCTCCAGCCCCAGCATTTT. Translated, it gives CASSLGAGGRALQPQHF.

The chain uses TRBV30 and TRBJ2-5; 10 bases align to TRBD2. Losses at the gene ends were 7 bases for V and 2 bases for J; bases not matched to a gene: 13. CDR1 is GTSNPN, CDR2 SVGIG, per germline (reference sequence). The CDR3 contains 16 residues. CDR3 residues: CALGRLGLAAQETQYF. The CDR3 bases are TGTGCCTTGGGTAGGCTCGGACTAGCGGCGCAAGAGACCCAGTACTTC. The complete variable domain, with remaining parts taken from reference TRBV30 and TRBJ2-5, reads SQTIHQWPATLVQPVGSPLSLECTVEGTSNPNLYWYRQAAGRGLQLLFYSVGIGQISSEVPQNLSASRPQDRQFILSSKKLLLSDSGFYLCALGRLGLAAQETQYFGPGTRLLVL.

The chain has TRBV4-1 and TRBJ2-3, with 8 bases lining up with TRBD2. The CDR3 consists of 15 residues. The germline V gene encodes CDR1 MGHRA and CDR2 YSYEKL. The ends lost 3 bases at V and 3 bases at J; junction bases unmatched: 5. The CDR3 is CASSQTSVGTDTQYF. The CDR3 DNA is TGCGCCAGCAGCCAGACTAGCGTTGGAACAGATACGCAGTATTTT.

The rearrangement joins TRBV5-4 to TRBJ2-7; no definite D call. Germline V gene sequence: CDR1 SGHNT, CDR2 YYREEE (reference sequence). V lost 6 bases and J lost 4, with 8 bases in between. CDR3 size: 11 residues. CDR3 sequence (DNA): TGTGCCAGCACCGATCAGTACGAGCAGTACTTC. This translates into CASTDQYEQYF.

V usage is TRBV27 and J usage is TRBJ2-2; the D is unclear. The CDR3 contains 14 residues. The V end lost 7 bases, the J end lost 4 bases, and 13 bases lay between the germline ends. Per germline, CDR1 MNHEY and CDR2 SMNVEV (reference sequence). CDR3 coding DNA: TGTGCCAGCACTTCACAAGCCAGCACCGGGGAGCTGTTTTTT. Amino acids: CASTSQASTGELFF.